This T cell receptor beta chain was captured by sequencing in a study of OX40 agonist ivuxolimab in advanced cancers. Background on the whole study: Ivuxolimab, which targeted the costimulatory receptor OX40 (CD134), was an agonistic, fully human IgG2 monoclonal antibody. Intravenous ivuxolimab was administered to patients every 2 weeks at six dose levels: 0.01, 0.1, 0.3, 1.5, 3 and 10 mg/kg. Of the approximately 54 dose-escalation patients, hepatocellular carcinoma was present in about 20, melanoma in approximately 15, renal cell carcinoma in 9 and head and neck cancer in 9. A male proportion of around 83% and a mean age of about 60 years, ranging from 23 to 79, were recorded for the dose-escalation cohort. Prior anti-PD-1, anti-PD-L1 or anti-CTLA-4 therapy was permitted, and 40% of dose-escalation patients had received checkpoint inhibitors. Partial responses were achieved by three dose-escalation patients, of whom one had hepatocellular carcinoma and two had cutaneous melanoma. The purpose of peripheral TCRbeta sequencing was to test whether ivuxolimab changed TCR sequence diversity and led to clonal T-cell expansion. The paper describes the monotherapy dose-escalation part (N = 52 patients) of the phase I trial of ivuxolimab. Findings and caveats that apply to the study as a whole: Antigen specificity was not determined for the clonally expanded peripheral T cells. At doses of 0.1 to 3.0 mg/kg, clonal expansion of both CD4+ and CD8+ T cells in blood was seen between baseline and week 6. Low levels of normalized T-cell clonal expansion were also shown by some nonresponding patients. After ivuxolimab, more expanded clones were found on average in CD8+ T cells than in CD4+ T cells. In the 0.1-3.0 mg/kg groups, partial responders were among the patients with the lowest normalized peripheral clonal expansion, particularly in CD8+ T cells.

Genomic DNA was isolated from the sorted cells so that the TCRbeta CDR3 region could be sequenced. The immunoSEQ Assay was used for sequencing of TCRbeta CDR3 regions. As stored in TCRdb, this immuneACCESS dataset retains in-frame rearrangements with V and J assigned. A fraction of the clones does not appear; measured against another copy, unresolved V genes explain less than half of the discrepancy, and the remainder lacks a known reason. The sample yields about 12,000 clones; approximately 80% were counted once. The top ten clonotypes cover 20% to 30% of the sample. Regarding this clone: This receptor's antigen is unknown. Nothing much larger sits one base from this clone, and base qualities are not available.

Between the V and J ends, shortened by 4 bases and 0 bases respectively, the junction contains 13 bases. CDR1 SGHRS and CDR2 YFSETQ were looked up in the germline V gene. The CDR3 has 16 amino acids, counting the end cysteine and phenylalanine. Of the read, only the CDR3 DNA is kept; its 48 bases are in frame from base 1. The trial excluded patients who had a history of autoimmune disease or who were on systemic immunosuppression. In every dose cohort, peripheral blood was drawn for TCR sequencing at baseline, cycle 4 day 1, and cycle 7 day 1. The samples were drawn from a first-in-human, open-label, multicenter phase I dose-escalation trial of ivuxolimab. The trial enrolled adults with locally advanced or metastatic head and neck squamous cell, hepatocellular, melanoma or renal cell carcinoma. Before TCR sequencing, CD4+ and CD8+ T cells were separately sorted from peripheral blood.

The chain is made from TRBV5-1 and TRBJ2-2; no D gene call is confident. The source is an adult with an advanced solid tumor such as melanoma, head and neck, liver or kidney cancer. The source was CD4+ or CD8+ T cells sorted from blood, collected in a trial of the OX40 agonist ivuxolimab. For the CDR3, the sequence is CASSLSVESNTGELFF. Read as DNA, the sequence is TGCGCCAGCAGCCTATCCGTAGAGTCGAACACCGGGGAGCTGTTTTTT.